This TCR beta chain was captured in a study of response to subunit inactivated influenza vaccine. TCRdb re-called the RT-PCR reads through MiXCR, storing one row per CDR3 protein. The table records roughly 650,000 distinct CDR3 sequences, 11% to 15% of them present only once. The trim removed 5 bases at V and 3 bases at J, leaving 10 bases unmatched. Germline values: CDR1 SGHTA, CDR2 FQGNSA. This CDR3 is built from 16 residues. This clonotype was seen a handful of times. Its antigen remains unidentified. Overall study findings and caveats: Seasonal influenza vaccination, on each occasion, was suggested by the authors to recruit few new T cells.

This material consisted of PBMCs from blood, taken around 15 days before vaccination. The sequence derives from a man aged 50 to 60 who received an inactivated influenza vaccine. The chain employs TRBV7-2 and TRBJ2-1; 7 bases agree with TRBD1. The CDR3 here is CASSPGRYRGYNEQFF. CDR3 in DNA: TGTGCCAGCAGCCCGGGGCGTTACAGGGGCTACAATGAGCAGTTCTTC.